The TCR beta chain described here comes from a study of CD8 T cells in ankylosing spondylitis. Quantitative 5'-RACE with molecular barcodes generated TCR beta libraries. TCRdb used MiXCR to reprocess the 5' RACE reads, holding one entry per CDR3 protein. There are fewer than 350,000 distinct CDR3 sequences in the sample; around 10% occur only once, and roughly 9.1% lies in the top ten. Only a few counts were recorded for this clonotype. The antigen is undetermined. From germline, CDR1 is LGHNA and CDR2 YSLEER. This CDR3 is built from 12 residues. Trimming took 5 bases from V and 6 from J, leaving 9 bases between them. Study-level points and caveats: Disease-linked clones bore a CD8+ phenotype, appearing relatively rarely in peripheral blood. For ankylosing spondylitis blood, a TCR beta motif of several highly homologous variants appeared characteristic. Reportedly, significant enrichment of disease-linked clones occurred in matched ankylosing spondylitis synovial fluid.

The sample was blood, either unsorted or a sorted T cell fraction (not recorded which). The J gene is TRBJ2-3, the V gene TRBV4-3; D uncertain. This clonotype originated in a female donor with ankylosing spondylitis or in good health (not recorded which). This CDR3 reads CASSFTRDTQYF. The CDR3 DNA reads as TGCGCCAGCAGCTTTACGCGCGATACGCAGTATTTT.